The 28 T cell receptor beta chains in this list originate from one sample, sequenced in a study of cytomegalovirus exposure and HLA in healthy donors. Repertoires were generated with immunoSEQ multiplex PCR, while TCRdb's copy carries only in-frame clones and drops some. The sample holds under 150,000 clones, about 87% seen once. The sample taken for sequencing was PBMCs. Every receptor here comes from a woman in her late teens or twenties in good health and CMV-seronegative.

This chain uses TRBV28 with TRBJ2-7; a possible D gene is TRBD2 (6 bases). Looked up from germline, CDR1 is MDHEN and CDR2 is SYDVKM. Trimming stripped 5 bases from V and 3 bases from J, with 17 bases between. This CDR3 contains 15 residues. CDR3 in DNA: TGTGCCAGCAGTGCCCCCGGCTCGGGACTCTACGAGCAGTACTTC. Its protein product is CASSAPGSGLYEQYF.

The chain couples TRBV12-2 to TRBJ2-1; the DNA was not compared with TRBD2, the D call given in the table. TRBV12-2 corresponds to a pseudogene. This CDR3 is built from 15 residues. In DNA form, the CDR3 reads TGTGCAAGTCGCTTAGAGGTCGGGAGATGGGATGAGCAGTTCTTC. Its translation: CASRLEVGRWDEQFF.

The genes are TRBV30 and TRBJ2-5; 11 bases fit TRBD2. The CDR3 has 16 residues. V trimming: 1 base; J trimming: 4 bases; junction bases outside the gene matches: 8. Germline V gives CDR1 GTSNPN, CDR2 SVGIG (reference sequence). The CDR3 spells CAWSESSGRFSETQYF. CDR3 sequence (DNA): TGTGCCTGGAGTGAGTCTAGCGGGAGGTTCTCAGAGACCCAGTACTTC.

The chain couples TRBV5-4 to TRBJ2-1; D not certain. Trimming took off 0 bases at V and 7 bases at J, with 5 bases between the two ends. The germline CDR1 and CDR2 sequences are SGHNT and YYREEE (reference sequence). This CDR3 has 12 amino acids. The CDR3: CASSLGENEQFF. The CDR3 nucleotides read TGTGCCAGCAGCTTGGGTGAGAATGAGCAGTTCTTC.

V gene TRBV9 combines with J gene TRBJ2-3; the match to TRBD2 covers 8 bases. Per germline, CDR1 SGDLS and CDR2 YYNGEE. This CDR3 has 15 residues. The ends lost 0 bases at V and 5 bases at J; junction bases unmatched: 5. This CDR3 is CASSVDGGGLDTQYF. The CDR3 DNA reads TGTGCCAGCAGCGTAGACGGCGGGGGGTTAGATACGCAGTATTTT.

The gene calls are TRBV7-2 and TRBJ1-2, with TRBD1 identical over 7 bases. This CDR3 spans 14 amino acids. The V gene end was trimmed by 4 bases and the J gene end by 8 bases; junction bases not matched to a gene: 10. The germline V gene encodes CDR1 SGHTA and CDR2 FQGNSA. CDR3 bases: TGTGCCAGCAGCTCAGAAGACAGGGTGGGCGGCTACACCTTC. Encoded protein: CASSSEDRVGGYTF.

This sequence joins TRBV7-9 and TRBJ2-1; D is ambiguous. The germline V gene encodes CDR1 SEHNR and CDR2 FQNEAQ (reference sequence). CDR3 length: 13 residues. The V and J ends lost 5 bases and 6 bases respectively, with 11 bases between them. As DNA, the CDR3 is TGTGCCAGCAGCCCTCGGGTCCGCAATGAGCAGTTCTTC. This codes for CASSPRVRNEQFF. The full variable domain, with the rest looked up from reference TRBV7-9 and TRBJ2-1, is DTGVSQNPRHKITKRGQNVTFRCDPISEHNRLYWYRQTLGQGPEFLTYFQNEAQLEKSRLLSDRFSAERPKGSFSTLEIQRTEQGDSAMYLCASSPRVRNEQFFGPGTRLTVL.

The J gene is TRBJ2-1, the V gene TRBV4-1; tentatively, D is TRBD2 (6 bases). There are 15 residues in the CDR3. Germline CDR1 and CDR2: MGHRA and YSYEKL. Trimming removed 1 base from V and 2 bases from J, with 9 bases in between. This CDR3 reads CASSQVGRPYNEQFF. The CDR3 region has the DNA TGCGCCAGCAGCCAAGTAGGGAGGCCCTACAATGAGCAGTTCTTC.

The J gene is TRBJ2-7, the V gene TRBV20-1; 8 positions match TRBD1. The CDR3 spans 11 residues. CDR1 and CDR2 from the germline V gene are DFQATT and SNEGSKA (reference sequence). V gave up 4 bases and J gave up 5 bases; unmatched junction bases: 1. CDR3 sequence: CSATDRDEQYF. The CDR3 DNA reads TGCAGTGCTACGGACAGGGACGAGCAGTACTTC.

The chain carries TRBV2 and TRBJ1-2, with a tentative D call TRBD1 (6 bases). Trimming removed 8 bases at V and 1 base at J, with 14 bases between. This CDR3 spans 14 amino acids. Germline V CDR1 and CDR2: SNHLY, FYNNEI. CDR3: CASSKGGNNYGYTF. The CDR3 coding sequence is TGTGCCAGCTCGAAGGGGGGGAATAACTATGGCTACACCTTC.

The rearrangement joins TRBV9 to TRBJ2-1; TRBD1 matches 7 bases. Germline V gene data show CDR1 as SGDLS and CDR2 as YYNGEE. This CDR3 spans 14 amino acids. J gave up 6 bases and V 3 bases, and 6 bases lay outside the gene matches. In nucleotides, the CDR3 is TGTGCCAGCAGCGACCGGGACAGCGGCAATGAGCAGTTCTTC. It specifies CASSDRDSGNEQFF.

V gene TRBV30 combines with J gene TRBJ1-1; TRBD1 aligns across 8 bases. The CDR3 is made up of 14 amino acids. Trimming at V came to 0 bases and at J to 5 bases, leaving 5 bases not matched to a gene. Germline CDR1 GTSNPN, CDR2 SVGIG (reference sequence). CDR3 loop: CAWSVLRGRTEAFF. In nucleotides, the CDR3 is TGTGCCTGGAGTGTACTCAGGGGGCGGACTGAAGCTTTCTTT.

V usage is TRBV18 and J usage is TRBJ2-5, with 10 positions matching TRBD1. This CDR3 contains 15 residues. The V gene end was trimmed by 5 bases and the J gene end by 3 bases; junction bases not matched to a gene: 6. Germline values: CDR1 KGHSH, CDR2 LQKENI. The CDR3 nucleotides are TGTGCCAGCTCAAGGCGACAGGGGGCGGAAGAGACCCAGTACTTC. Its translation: CASSRRQGAEETQYF.

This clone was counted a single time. The CDR3 DNA follows: TGTGCCAGCACCCAGACTTCCTTAGACATTCAGTACTTC. As protein: CASTQTSLDIQYF. The rearrangement links TRBV7-2 to TRBJ2-4; D ambiguous. V was shortened by 7 bases and J by 8 bases, with 15 bases between the two germline ends. Germline-derived CDR1 and CDR2 are SGHTA and FQGNSA. This CDR3 comprises 13 residues.

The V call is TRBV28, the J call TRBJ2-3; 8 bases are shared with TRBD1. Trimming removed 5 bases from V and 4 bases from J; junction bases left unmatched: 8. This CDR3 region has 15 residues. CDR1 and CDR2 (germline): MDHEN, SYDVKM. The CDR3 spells CASSPRQGIPDTQYF. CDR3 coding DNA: TGTGCCAGCAGTCCCAGACAGGGGATCCCAGATACGCAGTATTTT.

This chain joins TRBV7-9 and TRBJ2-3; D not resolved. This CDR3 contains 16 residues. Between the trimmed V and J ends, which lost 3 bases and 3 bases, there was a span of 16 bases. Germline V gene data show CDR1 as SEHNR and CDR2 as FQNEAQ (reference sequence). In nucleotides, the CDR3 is TGTGCCAGCAGCTTCGCGCTGGGTAGCTGGACAGATACGCAGTATTTT. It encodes CASSFALGSWTDTQYF.

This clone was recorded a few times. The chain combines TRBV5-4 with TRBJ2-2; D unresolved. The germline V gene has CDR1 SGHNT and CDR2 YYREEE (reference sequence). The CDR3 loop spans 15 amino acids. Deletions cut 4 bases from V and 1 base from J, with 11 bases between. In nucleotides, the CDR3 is TGTGCCAGCAGCAGAAACGCAGGGAACACCGGGGAGCTGTTTTTT. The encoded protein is CASSRNAGNTGELFF.

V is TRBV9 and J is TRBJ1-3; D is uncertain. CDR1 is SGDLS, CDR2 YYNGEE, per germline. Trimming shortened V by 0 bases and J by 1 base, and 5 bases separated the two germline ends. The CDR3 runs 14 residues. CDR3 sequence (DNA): TGTGCCAGCAGCGTAGTAGATTCTGGAAACACCATATATTTT. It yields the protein CASSVVDSGNTIYF. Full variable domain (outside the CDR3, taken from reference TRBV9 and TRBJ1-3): DSGVTQTPKHLITATGQRVTLRCSPRSGDLSVYWYQQSLDQGLQFLIQYYNGEERAKGNILERFSAQQFPDLHSELNLSSLELGDSALYFCASSVVDSGNTIYFGEGSWLTVV.

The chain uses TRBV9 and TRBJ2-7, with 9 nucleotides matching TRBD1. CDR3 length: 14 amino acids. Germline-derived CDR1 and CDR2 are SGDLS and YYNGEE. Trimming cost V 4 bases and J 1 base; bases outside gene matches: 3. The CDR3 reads CASSLGQGSYEQYF. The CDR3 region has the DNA TGTGCCAGCAGCCTGGGACAGGGATCCTACGAGCAGTACTTC.

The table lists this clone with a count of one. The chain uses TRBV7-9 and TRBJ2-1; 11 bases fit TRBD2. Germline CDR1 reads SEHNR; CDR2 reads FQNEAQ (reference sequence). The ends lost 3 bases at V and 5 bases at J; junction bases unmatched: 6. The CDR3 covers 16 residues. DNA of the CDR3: TGTGCCAGCAGCTTCCGTACTAGCGGGGGCCACAATGAGCAGTTCTTC. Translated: CASSFRTSGGHNEQFF.

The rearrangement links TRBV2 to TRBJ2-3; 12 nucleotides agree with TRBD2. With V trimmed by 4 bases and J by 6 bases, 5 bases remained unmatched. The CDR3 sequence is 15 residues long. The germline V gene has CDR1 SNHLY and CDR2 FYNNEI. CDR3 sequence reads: CASSAASGRGDTQYF. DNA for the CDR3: TGTGCCAGCAGTGCCGCTAGCGGGAGGGGGGATACGCAGTATTTT.

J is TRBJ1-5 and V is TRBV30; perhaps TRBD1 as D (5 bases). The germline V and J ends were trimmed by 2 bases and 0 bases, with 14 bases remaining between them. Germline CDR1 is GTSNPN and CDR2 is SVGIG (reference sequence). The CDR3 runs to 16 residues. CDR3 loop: CAWSNKTAYSNQPQHF. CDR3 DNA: TGTGCCTGGAGTAATAAGACAGCTTATAGCAATCAGCCCCAGCATTTT.

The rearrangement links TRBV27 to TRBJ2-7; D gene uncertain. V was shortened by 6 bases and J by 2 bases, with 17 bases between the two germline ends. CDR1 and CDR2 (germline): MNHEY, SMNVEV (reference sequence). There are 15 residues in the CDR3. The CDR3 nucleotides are TGTGCCAGCAGAAAAGAGACAATTACCCCCTACGAGCAGTACTTC. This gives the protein CASRKETITPYEQYF.

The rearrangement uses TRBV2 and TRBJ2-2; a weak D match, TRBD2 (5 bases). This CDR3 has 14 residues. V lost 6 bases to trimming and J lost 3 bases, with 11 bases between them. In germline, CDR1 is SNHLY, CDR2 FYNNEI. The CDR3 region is CASRMDGDTGELFF. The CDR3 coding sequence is TGTGCCAGCAGAATGGACGGGGACACCGGGGAGCTGTTTTTT.

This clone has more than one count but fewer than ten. CDR3 nucleotides: TGCGCCAGCAGCTTGGGCCCGGCAGGGACTGGAAACACCATATATTTT. This translates into CASSLGPAGTGNTIYF. V usage is TRBV5-1 and J usage is TRBJ1-3; a weak D match, TRBD1 (5 bases). Trimming left V 0 bases short and J 2 bases short, with 12 bases between. Germline CDR1 SGHRS, CDR2 YFSETQ. The CDR3 contains 16 residues.

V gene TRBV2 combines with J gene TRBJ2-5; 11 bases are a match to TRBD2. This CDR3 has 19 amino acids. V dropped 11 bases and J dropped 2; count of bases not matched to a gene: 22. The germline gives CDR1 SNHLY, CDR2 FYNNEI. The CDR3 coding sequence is TGTGCCTTTCCCATCCCCGACAAATTAGCGGGGGGGCCACAAGAGACCCAGTACTTC. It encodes CAFPIPDKLAGGPQETQYF.

The CDR3 spells CSVAWVGTRNEQFF. The CDR3 DNA sequence: TGCAGCGTTGCCTGGGTGGGAACTAGGAATGAGCAGTTCTTC. The chain combines TRBV29-1 with TRBJ2-1, with D possibly TRBD2 on 5 matching bases. Trimming shortened V by 4 bases and J by 7 bases, and 17 bases separated the two germline ends. This CDR3 spans 14 amino acids. CDR1 is SQVTM, CDR2 ANQGSEA, per germline.

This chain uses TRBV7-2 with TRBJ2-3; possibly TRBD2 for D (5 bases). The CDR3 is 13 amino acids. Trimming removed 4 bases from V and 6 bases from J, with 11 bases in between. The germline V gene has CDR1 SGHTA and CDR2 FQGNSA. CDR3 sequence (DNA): TGTGCCAGCAGCTCCGGTACGGGGGATACGCAGTATTTT. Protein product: CASSSGTGDTQYF.